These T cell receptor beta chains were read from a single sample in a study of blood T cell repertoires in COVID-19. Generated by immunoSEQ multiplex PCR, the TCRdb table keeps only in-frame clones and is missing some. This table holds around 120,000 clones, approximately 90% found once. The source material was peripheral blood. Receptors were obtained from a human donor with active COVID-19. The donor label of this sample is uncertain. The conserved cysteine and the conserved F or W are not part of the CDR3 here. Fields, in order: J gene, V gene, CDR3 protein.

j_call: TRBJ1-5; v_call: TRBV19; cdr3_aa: ASSGRQGTQPQH
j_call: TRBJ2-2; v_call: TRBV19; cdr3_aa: ASSIAAGELF
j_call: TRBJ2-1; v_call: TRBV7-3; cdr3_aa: ASSLLGDRGEQF
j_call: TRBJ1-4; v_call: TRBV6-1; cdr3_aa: ASSDWTGNEKLF
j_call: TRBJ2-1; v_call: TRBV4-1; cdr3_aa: ATSSYNEQF
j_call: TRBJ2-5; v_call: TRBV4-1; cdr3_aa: ASSQGFIASGQETQY
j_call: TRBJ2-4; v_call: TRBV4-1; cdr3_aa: ASSQDEQGARIQY
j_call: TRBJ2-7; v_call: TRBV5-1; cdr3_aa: ASSPTGSEQY
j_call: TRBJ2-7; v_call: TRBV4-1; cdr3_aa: ASSQETGGSYEQY
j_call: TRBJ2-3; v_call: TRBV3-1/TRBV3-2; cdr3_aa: ASSQGSGLRTDTQY
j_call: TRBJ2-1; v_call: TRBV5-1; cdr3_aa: ASSLGPAGGYNEQF
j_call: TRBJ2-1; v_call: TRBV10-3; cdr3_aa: AISAGGRSYNEQF
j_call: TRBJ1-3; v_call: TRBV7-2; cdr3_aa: ASSTLAAGLSGNTIY
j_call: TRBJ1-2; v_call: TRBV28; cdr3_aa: ASSRQDYGYT
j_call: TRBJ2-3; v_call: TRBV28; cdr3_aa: ASSLTGGADTQY
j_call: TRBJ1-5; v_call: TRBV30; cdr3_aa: AWSVQGENQPQH
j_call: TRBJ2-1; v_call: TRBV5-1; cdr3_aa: ASSSQGHRGGGNEQF
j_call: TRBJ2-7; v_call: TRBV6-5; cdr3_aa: ASRPGTGGLYEQY
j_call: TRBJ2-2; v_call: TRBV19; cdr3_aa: ASRLRTGANTGELF